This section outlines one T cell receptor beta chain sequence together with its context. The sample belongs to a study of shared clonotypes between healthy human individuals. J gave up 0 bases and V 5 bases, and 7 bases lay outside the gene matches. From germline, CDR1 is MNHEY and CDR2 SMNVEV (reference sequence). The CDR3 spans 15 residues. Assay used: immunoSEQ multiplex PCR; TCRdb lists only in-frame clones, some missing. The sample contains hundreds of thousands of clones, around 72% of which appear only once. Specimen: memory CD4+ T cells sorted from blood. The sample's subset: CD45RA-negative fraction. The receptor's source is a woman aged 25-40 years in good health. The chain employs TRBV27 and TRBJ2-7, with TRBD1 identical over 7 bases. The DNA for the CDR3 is TGTGCCAGCAGTCCTGACAGGGTCAACTCCTACGAGCAGTACTTC. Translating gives CASSPDRVNSYEQYF.